Below are 26 T cell receptor beta chains sequenced from a single sample in a study of T cell repertoires in cytomegalovirus infection. TCRdb itself ran the reads through MiXCR, one entry per CDR3 protein. The sample has some 800,000 distinct CDR3 sequences, 32% seen once. Their specific antigens are unknown. Sample: cultured CD8+ T cells from PBMCs, taken from culture after CMV antigen stimulation. These TCRs come from a human donor in good health (CMV status not recorded). Some clones in this sample may be carry-over from other donors' samples.

This clonotype was found a few times. The J gene is TRBJ1-2, the V gene TRBV20-1; weak D call: TRBD1 (6 bases). Trimming pared 0 bases from V and 4 bases from J, leaving 12 bases between. Per the germline V gene, CDR1 is DFQATT and CDR2 is SNEGSKA (reference sequence). The CDR3 is 14 residues long. The CDR3 coding sequence is TGCAGTGCTAGAGACCCCTCAGGGGTCTATGGCTACACCTTC. It yields the protein CSARDPSGVYGYTF.

The sample holds a few counts of this clonotype. The chain has TRBV7-2 and TRBJ2-3; 13 bases map to TRBD2. CDR1 SGHTA and CDR2 FQGNSA come from the germline V gene. The junction had 10 bases not matched to a gene; V was cut back by 5 bases and J by 2 bases. The CDR3 extends over 18 amino acids. This chain's CDR3 is CASSPSGLAGPNTDTQYF. The CDR3 DNA sequence: TGTGCCAGCAGCCCATCGGGACTAGCGGGGCCCAACACAGATACGCAGTATTTT.

The chain is built from TRBV7-9 and TRBJ2-5, with 12 bases that match TRBD1. The V gene end was trimmed by 5 bases and the J gene end by 5 bases; junction bases not matched to a gene: 9. The CDR3 has 16 residues. CDR1 is SEHNR, CDR2 FQNEAQ, per germline (reference sequence). The CDR3 DNA follows: TGTGCCAGCAGCGTAGTTGGGACAGGGGGCGCGGAGACCCAGTACTTC. Its translation: CASSVVGTGGAETQYF.

The rearrangement links TRBV3-1 to TRBJ2-3; D may match TRBD1 or TRBD2 (5 bases each). Trimming pared 3 bases from V and 13 bases from J, leaving 17 bases between. The germline V gene has CDR1 LGHDT and CDR2 YNNKEL (reference sequence). The CDR3 spans 13 residues. The CDR3 bases are TGTGCCAGCAGCCAGGATACAGGACTCCCGAAGTATTTT. Translation gives CASSQDTGLPKYF.

V usage is TRBV27 and J usage is TRBJ2-1; D may be TRBD1 (5 bases). CDR1 is MNHEY, CDR2 SMNVEV, per germline (reference sequence). V lost 2 bases, J lost 0 bases, and 8 bases lay in between. The CDR3 is 15 amino acids. The CDR3 loop reads CASSLQGDSYNEQFF. CDR3 coding DNA: TGTGCCAGCAGTTTACAAGGGGACTCCTACAATGAGCAGTTCTTC.

Here the CDR3 DNA reads TGTGCCAGCAGTTTATCGATCCCCGACCTCTCCTACGAGCAGTACTTC. It encodes CASSLSIPDLSYEQYF. The V and J genes are TRBV27 and TRBJ2-7; D gene uncertain. V was trimmed by 0 bases and J by 0 bases, leaving 12 bases between them. The CDR3 consists of 16 residues. Germline CDR1 is MNHEY and CDR2 is SMNVEV (reference sequence).

In regard to this clonotype: The junction departs from the called germline gene at one end, perhaps through a read error. J is TRBJ1-1 and V is TRBV7-6; D is unclear. Germline values: CDR1 SGHVS, CDR2 FNYEAQ. This CDR3 comprises 13 residues. CDR3 loop: CACSLDTNTEAFF. In nucleotides, the CDR3 is TGTGCCTGCAGCTTAGACACGAACACTGAAGCTTTCTTT.

Ten or more counts support this clonotype. This chain links TRBV7-2 with TRBJ1-6; maybe TRBD1 (6 bases). The germline gives CDR1 SGHTA, CDR2 FQGNSA. The V end lost 5 bases, the J end lost 0 bases, and 14 bases lay between the germline ends. This CDR3 comprises 17 residues. The DNA of the CDR3 is TGTGCCAGCAGCCGCGACAGGACCAACTCCTATAATTCACCCCTCCACTTT. As protein: CASSRDRTNSYNSPLHF.

This clonotype was seen more than once but under ten times. This chain links TRBV28 with TRBJ1-4, with a weak D call TRBD1 (6 bases). The V end lost 4 bases, the J end lost 7 bases, and 19 bases lay between the germline ends. Germline CDR1 MDHEN, CDR2 SYDVKM. The CDR3 sequence is 16 residues long. CDR3 nucleotides: TGTGCCAGCAGTTCAGACCCCCCCGGGGGCGGTGAAAAACTGTTTTTT. Protein: CASSSDPPGGGEKLFF.

DNA of the CDR3: TGTGCCAGCAGTGAACCCCACGGGGCGGACAGGGATAACACTGAAGCTTTCTTT. It encodes CASSEPHGADRDNTEAFF. J is TRBJ1-1 and V is TRBV25-1; 8 nucleotides match TRBD1. The CDR3 length is 18 residues. Germline assignment: CDR1 MGHDK and CDR2 SYGVNS. V shed 2 bases, J shed 2 bases, and the junction held 13 bases outside the gene matches.

The V and J genes are TRBV7-9 and TRBJ1-2, with D unresolved. This CDR3 is built from 15 residues. Germline lookup yields CDR1 SEHNR and CDR2 FQNEAQ (reference sequence). V gave up 1 base and J gave up 6 bases, with 15 bases separating them. The CDR3 coding sequence is TGTGCCAGCAGCTTAGGAAACCTCCAATTCGATGGCTACACCTTC. Its translation is CASSLGNLQFDGYTF.

There are many counts of this clonotype. This rearrangement joins TRBV7-2 to TRBJ1-2; no clear D. V gave up 1 base and J gave up 4 bases, with 7 bases separating them. The CDR3 contains 13 residues. CDR1 is SGHTA and CDR2 is FQGNSA in the germline V gene. The CDR3 bases are TGTGCCAGCAGCTTAGGACTCAGCTATGGCTACACCTTC. Its translation is CASSLGLSYGYTF.

The chain couples TRBV4-3 to TRBJ2-1; 9 bases map to TRBD2. V was pared by 2 bases and J by 4 bases, with 21 bases of the junction left unmatched. There are 21 residues in the CDR3. Germline V lookup: CDR1 LGHNA, CDR2 YSLEER. The CDR3 DNA follows: TGCGCCAGCAGCCAATACACCCCCGGGTGGGTAGCGGGGGCATGGTACAATGAGCAGTTCTTC. Its protein is CASSQYTPGWVAGAWYNEQFF.

There are a few counts of this clonotype. The chain links TRBV2 to TRBJ2-6; a weak D match, TRBD1 (5 bases). Trimming removed 5 bases from V and 1 base from J, with 12 bases in between. The CDR3 is made up of 16 amino acids. Germline CDR1 SNHLY, CDR2 FYNNEI. The CDR3 DNA reads TGTGCCAGCAGTCCCCCTCGGACATCTGGGGCCAACGTCCTGACTTTC. Encoded protein: CASSPPRTSGANVLTF.

This clonotype occurred a few times. The rearrangement links TRBV19 to TRBJ2-1; no clear D gene. The CDR3 totals 14 residues. V was trimmed by 10 bases and J by 0 bases, leaving 13 bases between them. In germline, CDR1 is LNHDA, CDR2 SQIVND (reference sequence). The CDR3 spells CAISLGNSYNEQFF. Written as DNA, the CDR3 is TGTGCCATTTCGTTGGGAAACTCCTACAATGAGCAGTTCTTC.

The chain combines TRBV29-1 with TRBJ1-1; D is unclear. The V end lost 0 bases, the J end lost 7 bases, and 6 bases lay between the germline ends. The CDR3 consists of 11 residues. Germline V gene sequence: CDR1 SQVTM, CDR2 ANQGSEA. CDR3 nucleotides: TGCAGCGTTGAAGATCAAGGTGAAGCTTTCTTT. The encoded protein is CSVEDQGEAFF.

This clonotype was detected ten times or more. The rearrangement links TRBV7-8 to TRBJ2-5, with D tentatively TRBD1 or TRBD2 (6 bases each). Germline-derived CDR1 and CDR2 are SGHVS and FQNEAQ. With 5 bases removed from V and 6 bases from J, the gap between germline ends came to 22 bases. The CDR3 contains 16 residues. This chain's CDR3 is CASSLGRGDPPKTQYF. The CDR3 nucleotides read TGTGCCAGCAGCCTCGGTAGGGGGGACCCCCCGAAGACCCAGTACTTC.

This clonotype was detected only a few times. The gene calls are TRBV6-5 and TRBJ2-1; TRBD1 agrees at 7 bases. CDR1 is MNHEY and CDR2 is SVGAGI in the germline V gene. This CDR3 has 13 residues. With V trimmed by 5 bases and J by 5 bases, 3 bases remained unmatched. The CDR3 nucleotides read TGTGCCAGCAGTGGGGGACAGAACAATGAGCAGTTCTTC. This codes for CASSGGQNNEQFF.

This clonotype occurred a few times. The V gene is TRBV29-1, the J gene TRBJ2-7; D is possibly TRBD1 (6 bases). The V and J ends lost 3 bases and 0 bases respectively, with 9 bases between them. CDR3 length: 13 residues. The germline V gene encodes CDR1 SQVTM and CDR2 ANQGSEA. Here the CDR3 reads CSVEWDNSYEQYF. The CDR3 DNA reads as TGCAGCGTTGAGTGGGACAACTCCTACGAGCAGTACTTC.

The rearrangement joins TRBV20-1 to TRBJ2-3; 8 positions agree with TRBD1. Germline lookup yields CDR1 DFQATT and CDR2 SNEGSKA (reference sequence). This CDR3 contains 15 residues. V shed 6 bases, J shed 4 bases, and the junction held 12 bases outside the gene matches. CDR3 sequence (DNA): TGCAGTGCCAGGACAGGGAAATCGTTCCCAGATACGCAGTATTTT. Amino acids: CSARTGKSFPDTQYF.

This clonotype was seen only a few times. The V gene is TRBV4-2, the J gene TRBJ1-5, with D tentatively TRBD1 (6 bases). CDR1 LGHNA and CDR2 YNFKEQ come from the germline V gene. The germline V and J ends were trimmed by 3 bases and 8 bases, with 20 bases remaining between them. The CDR3 sequence is 16 residues long. CDR3 sequence reads: CASSQTDRLTREPQHF. In DNA, the CDR3 is TGTGCCAGCAGCCAGACGGACAGATTAACTAGGGAGCCCCAGCATTTT.

Ten or more counts support this clonotype. The chain joins TRBV28 to TRBJ1-3; no firm D call. Germline CDR1 reads MDHEN; CDR2 reads SYDVKM. The germline V and J ends were trimmed by 5 bases and 4 bases, with 18 bases remaining between them. The CDR3 has 16 amino acids. CDR3 sequence (DNA): TGTGCCAGCAGTGAGGAGGGAAAGGGTCGGGGAAACACCATATATTTT. Its translation: CASSEEGKGRGNTIYF.

This clonotype appeared many times. The rearrangement uses TRBV7-2 and TRBJ2-1; D is perhaps TRBD2 (6 bases). Looked up from germline, CDR1 is SGHTA and CDR2 is FQGNSA. The CDR3 is made up of 14 amino acids. Trimming cost V 4 bases and J 5 bases, with 12 bases left between them. The CDR3 here is CASSWAGGNNEQFF. As DNA, the CDR3 is TGTGCCAGCAGCTGGGCCGGGGGAAACAATGAGCAGTTCTTC. The variable domain in full, with the rest retrieved from reference TRBV7-2 and TRBJ2-1, is GAGVSQSPSNKVTEKGKDVELRCDPISGHTALYWYRQSLGQGLEFLIYFQGNSAPDKSGLPSDRFSAERTGGSVSTLTIQRTQQEDSAVYLCASSWAGGNNEQFFGPGTRLTVL.

V is TRBV4-3 and J is TRBJ2-2; weak D call: TRBD2 (6 bases). This CDR3 has 15 amino acids. Germline CDR1 LGHNA, CDR2 YSLEER. V was clipped by 1 base and J by 5 bases, with 11 bases between them. Written as DNA, the CDR3 is TGCGCCAGCAGCCAAGGGAGGGGAAGAACCGGGGAGCTGTTTTTT. Its translation is CASSQGRGRTGELFF.

The table lists this clonotype with a few counts. The genes are TRBV6-6 and TRBJ1-5; TRBD1 is a possible D gene (6 bases). V dropped 8 bases and J dropped 4 bases, with 12 bases sitting between them. The CDR3 consists of 13 residues. CDR1 MNHNY and CDR2 SVGAGI come from the germline V gene (reference sequence). The CDR3 sequence: CASCQGPNQPQHF. The CDR3 DNA is TGTGCCAGCTGTCAGGGGCCTAATCAGCCCCAGCATTTT.

In this sample, this clonotype turned up many times. The chain recombines TRBV7-2 with TRBJ2-3, with TRBD2 matching 10 bases. Germline loops: CDR1 SGHTA, CDR2 FQGNSA. The CDR3 sequence is 15 residues long. Trimming at V came to 6 bases and at J to 4 bases, leaving 7 bases not matched to a gene. CDR3: CASRERGGPPDTQYF. As DNA, the CDR3 is TGTGCCAGCAGGGAGCGGGGGGGCCCACCAGATACGCAGTATTTT. The full variable domain, rest sourced from reference TRBV7-2 and TRBJ2-3, is GAGVSQSPSNKVTEKGKDVELRCDPISGHTALYWYRQSLGQGLEFLIYFQGNSAPDKSGLPSDRFSAERTGGSVSTLTIQRTQQEDSAVYLCASRERGGPPDTQYFGPGTRLTVL.